This T cell receptor (beta chain) was profiled in a study of monozygotic twins with inflammatory bowel disease. Blood samples, whole and unsorted for T cells, yielded the isolated total RNA. Study observations and caveats: IBD patients shared fewer clonotypes with other individuals than healthy twins, especially patients with disease activity signs. Support for a single strong signal or clonotype associated with IBD was absent.

Germline V gene lookup returns CDR1 SGDLS and CDR2 YYNGEE. CDR3 length: 17 amino acids. To note about this clonotype: Its antigen is not known.

TCRdb processed the 5' RACE reads again and assigns one entry to each CDR3 protein, with no DNA. The sample holds nearly 450,000 distinct CDR3 sequences. The specimen was blood. This clonotype was obtained from a human donor with ulcerative colitis or Crohn's disease, or a healthy co-twin of an affected twin (not recorded which). This sequence joins TRBV9 and TRBJ2-6; TCRdb reports TRBD1, a call that lacks DNA to check it against. The CDR3 region is CASSVARTGHGANVLTF. Filled out from reference TRBV9 and TRBJ2-6, the complete variable domain reads DSGVTQTPKHLITATGQRVTLRCSPRSGDLSVYWYQQSLDQGLQFLIQYYNGEERAKGNILERFSAQQFPDLHSELNLSSLELGDSALYFCASSVARTGHGANVLTFGAGSRLTVL.